The clone carrying this TCR beta chain has a handful of counts. Primers: 60 Vbeta forward and 13 Jbeta reverse. Assay used: immunoSEQ multiplex PCR; TCRdb lists only in-frame clones, some missing. This table holds around 70,000 clones, 55% to 65% found once. The data were obtained in a study of cytomegalovirus exposure and HLA in healthy donors. Study context: Earlier, about 179 million T cells were analyzed, and about 120 million unique TCR beta sequences were found among them.

Between the trimmed V and J ends, which lost 5 bases and 2 bases, there was a span of 11 bases. Germline-derived CDR1 and CDR2 are SQVTM and ANQGSEA. This CDR3 contains 13 residues. This sequence originates from a young man in good health and CMV-seronegative. The sample was PBMCs. This chain links TRBV29-1 with TRBJ2-3; possible D gene TRBD2, 6 bases. The DNA for the CDR3 is TGCAGCGTTCGGTCGGGGGTCACAGATACGCAGTATTTT. It codes for CSVRSGVTDTQYF.